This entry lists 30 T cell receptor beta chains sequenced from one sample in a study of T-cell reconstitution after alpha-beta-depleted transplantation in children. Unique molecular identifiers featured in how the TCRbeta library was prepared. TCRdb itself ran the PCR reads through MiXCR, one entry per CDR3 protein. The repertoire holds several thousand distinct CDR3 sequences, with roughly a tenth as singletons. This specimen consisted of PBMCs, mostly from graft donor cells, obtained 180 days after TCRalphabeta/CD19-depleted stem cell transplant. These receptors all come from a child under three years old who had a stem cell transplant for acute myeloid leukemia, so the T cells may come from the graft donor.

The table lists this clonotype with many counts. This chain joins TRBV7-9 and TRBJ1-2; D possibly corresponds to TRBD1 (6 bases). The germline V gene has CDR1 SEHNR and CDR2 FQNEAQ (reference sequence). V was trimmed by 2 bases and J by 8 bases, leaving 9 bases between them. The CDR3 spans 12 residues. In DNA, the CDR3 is TGTGCCAGCAGCTTATCAGGGGAGGGCTACACCTTC. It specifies CASSLSGEGYTF.

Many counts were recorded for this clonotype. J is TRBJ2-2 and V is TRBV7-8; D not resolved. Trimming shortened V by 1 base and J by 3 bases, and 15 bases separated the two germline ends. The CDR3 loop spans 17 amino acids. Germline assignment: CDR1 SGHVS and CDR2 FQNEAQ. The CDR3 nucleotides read TGTGCCAGCAGCTTAGTTTCTCCCGGAACGTACACCGGGGAGCTGTTTTTT. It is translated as CASSLVSPGTYTGELFF.

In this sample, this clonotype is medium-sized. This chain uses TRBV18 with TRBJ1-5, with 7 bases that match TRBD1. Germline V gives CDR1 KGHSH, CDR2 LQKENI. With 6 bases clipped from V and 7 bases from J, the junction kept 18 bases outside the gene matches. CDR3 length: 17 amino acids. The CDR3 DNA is TGTGCCAGCTCCCCGGGTACTGGGGCCAGGGGGAAGCAGCCCCAGCATTTT. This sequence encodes CASSPGTGARGKQPQHF.

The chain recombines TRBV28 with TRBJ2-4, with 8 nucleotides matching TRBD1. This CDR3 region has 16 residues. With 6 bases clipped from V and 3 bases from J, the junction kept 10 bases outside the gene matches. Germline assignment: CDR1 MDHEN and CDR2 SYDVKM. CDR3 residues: CASSWTGYRGKNIQYF. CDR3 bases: TGTGCCAGCAGCTGGACAGGGTATAGAGGCAAAAACATTCAGTACTTC. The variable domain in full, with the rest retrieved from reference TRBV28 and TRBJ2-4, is DVKVTQSSRYLVKRTGEKVFLECVQDMDHENMFWYRQDPGLGLRLIYFSYDVKMKEKGDIPEGYSVSREKKERFSLILESASTNQTSMYLCASSWTGYRGKNIQYFGAGTRLSVL.

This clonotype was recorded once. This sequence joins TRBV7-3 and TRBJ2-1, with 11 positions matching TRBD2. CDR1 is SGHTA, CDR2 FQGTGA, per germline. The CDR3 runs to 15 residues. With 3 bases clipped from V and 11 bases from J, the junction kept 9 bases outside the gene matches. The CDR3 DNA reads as TGTGCCAGCAGCTTGAGTAGCGGGAGGGCGGGGAAGCAGTTCTTC. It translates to CASSLSSGRAGKQFF.

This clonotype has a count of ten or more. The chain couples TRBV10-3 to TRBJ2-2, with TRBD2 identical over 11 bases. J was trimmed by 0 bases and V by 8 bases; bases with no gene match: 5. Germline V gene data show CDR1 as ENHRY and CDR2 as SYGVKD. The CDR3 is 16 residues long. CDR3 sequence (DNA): TGTGCCATCTCCCAGACTAGCGGGACGAACACCGGGGAGCTGTTTTTT. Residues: CAISQTSGTNTGELFF.

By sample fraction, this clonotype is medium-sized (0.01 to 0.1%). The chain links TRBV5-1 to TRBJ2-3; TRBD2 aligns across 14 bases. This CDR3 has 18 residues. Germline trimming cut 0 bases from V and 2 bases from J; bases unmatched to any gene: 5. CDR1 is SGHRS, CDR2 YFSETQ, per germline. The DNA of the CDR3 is TGCGCCAGCAGCTTGGTCGGGACTAGCGGGAGTAACACAGATACGCAGTATTTT. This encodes CASSLVGTSGSNTDTQYF. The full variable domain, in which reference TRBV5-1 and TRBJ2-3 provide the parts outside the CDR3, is KAGVTQTPRYLIKTRGQQVTLSCSPISGHRSVSWYQQTPGQGLQFLFEYFSETQRNKGNFPGRFSGRQFSNSRSEMNVSTLELGDSALYLCASSLVGTSGSNTDTQYFGPGTRLTVL.

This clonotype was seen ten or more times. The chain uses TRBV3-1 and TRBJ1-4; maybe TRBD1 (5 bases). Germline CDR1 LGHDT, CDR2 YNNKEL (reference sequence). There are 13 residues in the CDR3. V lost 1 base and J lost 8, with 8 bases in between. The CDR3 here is CASSQVGAEKLFF. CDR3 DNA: TGTGCCAGCAGCCAAGTAGGGGCGGAAAAACTGTTTTTT.

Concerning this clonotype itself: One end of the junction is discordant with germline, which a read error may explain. The CDR3 spells CNASGRVDTQYF. CDR3 nucleotide sequence: TGCAATGCTAGCGGGAGGGTAGATACACAGTATTTT. V and J are TRBV20-1 and TRBJ2-3; 12 bases line up with TRBD2. Germline CDR1 is DFQATT and CDR2 is SNEGSKA (reference sequence). The CDR3 has 12 residues.

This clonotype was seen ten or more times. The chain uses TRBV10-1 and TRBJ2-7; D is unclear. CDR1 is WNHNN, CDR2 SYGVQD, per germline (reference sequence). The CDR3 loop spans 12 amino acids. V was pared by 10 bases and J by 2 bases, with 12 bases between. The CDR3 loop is CAISSETYEQYF. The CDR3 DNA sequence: TGCGCCATATCGTCCGAAACCTACGAGCAGTACTTC.

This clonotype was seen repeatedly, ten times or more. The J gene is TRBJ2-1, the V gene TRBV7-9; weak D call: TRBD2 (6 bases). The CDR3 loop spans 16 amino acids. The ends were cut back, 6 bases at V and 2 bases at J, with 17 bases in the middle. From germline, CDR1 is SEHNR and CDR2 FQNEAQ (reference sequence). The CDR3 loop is CASRTSRGIAYNEQFF. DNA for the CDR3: TGTGCCAGCAGGACAAGTCGCGGGATCGCCTACAATGAGCAGTTCTTC.

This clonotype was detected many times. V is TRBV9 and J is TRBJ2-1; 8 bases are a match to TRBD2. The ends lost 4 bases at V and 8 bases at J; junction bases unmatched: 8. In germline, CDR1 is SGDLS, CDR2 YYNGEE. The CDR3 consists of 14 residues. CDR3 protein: CASSLGLASDEQFF. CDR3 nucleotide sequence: TGTGCCAGCAGCCTTGGACTAGCTAGCGATGAGCAGTTCTTC.

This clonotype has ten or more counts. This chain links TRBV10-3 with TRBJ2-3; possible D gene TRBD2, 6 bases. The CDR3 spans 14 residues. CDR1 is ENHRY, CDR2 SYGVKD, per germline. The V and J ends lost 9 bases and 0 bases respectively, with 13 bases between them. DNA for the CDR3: TGTGCCATGGCCCCTAGCGAGAGCACAGATACGCAGTATTTT. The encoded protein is CAMAPSESTDTQYF.

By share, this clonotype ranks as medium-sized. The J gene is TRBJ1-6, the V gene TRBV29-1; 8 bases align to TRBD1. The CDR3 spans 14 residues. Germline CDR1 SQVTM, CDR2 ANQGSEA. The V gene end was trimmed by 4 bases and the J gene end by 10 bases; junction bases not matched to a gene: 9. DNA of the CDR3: TGCAGCGTTGCGGCGACAGGGGAAGGCTCACCCCTCCACTTT. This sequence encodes CSVAATGEGSPLHF.

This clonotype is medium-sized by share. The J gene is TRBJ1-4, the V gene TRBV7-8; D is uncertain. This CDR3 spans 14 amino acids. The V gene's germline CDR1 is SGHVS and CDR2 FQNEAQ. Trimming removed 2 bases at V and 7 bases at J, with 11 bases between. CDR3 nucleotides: TGTGCCAGCAGCTTACTCGGCGTCGGTGAAAAACTGTTTTTT. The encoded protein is CASSLLGVGEKLFF.

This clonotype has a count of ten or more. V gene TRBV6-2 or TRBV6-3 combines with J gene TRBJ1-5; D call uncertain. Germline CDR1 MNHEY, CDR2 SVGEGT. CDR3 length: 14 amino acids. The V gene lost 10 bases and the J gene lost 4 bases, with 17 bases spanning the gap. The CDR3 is CATRLAITNQPQHF. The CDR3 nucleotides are TGTGCCACTCGGCTAGCTATCACTAATCAGCCCCAGCATTTT.

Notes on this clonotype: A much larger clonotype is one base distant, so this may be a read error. This chain's CDR3 is CTSSLRSGGRDQPQHF. In DNA, the CDR3 is TGTACCAGCAGCCTCAGGTCAGGGGGGCGGGATCAGCCCCAGCATTTT. The genes are TRBV5-6 and TRBJ1-5; 7 bases are shared with TRBD1. The CDR3 contains 16 residues. The germline CDR1 and CDR2 sequences are SGHDT and YYEEEE.

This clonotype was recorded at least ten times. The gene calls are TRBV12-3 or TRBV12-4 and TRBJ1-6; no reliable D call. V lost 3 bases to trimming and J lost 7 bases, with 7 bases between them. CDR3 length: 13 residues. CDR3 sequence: CASSFGRNSPLHF. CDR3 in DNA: TGTGCCAGCAGTTTTGGTCGGAATTCACCCCTCCACTTT.

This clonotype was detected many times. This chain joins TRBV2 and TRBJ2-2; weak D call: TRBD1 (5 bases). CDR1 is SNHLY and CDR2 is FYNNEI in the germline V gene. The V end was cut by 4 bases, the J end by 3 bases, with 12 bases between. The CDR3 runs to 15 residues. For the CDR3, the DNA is TGTGCCAGCAGTGGTAGGGGCGTGGACACCGGGGAGCTGTTTTTT. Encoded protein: CASSGRGVDTGELFF.

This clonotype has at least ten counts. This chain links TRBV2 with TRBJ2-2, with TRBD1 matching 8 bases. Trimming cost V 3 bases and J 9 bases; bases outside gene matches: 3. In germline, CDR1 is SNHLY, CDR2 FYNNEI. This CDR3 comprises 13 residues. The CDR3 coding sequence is TGTGCCAGCAGTGATGGACAGGGCTGGGAGCTGTTTTTT. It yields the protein CASSDGQGWELFF.

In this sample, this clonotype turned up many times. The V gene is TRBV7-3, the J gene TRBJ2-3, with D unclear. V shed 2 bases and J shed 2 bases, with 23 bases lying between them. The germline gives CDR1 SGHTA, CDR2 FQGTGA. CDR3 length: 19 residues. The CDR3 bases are TGTGCCAGCAGCTTATTCCATGGCGGCGGCCCCCCCCCCACAGATACGCAGTATTTT. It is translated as CASSLFHGGGPPPTDTQYF.

CDR3 nucleotides: TGTGCCAGCAGTCCCCGACTAGCGGGGGTCACAGATACGCAGTATTTT. Amino acid sequence: CASSPRLAGVTDTQYF. This sequence joins TRBV7-2 and TRBJ2-3; TRBD2 matches 12 bases. J was trimmed by 2 bases and V by 6 bases; bases with no gene match: 6. There are 16 residues in the CDR3. The germline V gene has CDR1 SGHTA and CDR2 FQGNSA.

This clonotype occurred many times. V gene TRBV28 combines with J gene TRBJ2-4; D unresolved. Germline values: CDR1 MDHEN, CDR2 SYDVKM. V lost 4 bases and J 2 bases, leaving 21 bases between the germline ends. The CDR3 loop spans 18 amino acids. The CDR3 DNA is TGTGCCAGCAGTTCCCCCCCCCAATCAACATTTACCAAAAACATTCAGTACTTC. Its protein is CASSSPPQSTFTKNIQYF.

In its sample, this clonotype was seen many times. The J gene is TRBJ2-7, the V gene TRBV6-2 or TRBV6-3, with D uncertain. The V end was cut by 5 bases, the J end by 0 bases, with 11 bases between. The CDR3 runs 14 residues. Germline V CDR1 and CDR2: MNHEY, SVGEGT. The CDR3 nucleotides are TGTGCCAGCAGTCTCTATAGGTTCTCCTACGAGCAGTACTTC. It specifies CASSLYRFSYEQYF.

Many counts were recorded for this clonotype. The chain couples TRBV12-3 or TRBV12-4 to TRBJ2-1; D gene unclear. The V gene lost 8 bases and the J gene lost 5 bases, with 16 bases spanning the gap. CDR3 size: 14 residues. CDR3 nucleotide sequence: TGTGCCAGCCCGAGAGATAGCAGAAACAATGAGCAGTTCTTC. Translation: CASPRDSRNNEQFF.

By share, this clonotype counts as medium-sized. DNA of the CDR3: TGTGCCAGCAGCTCAGGGGGCTCTGGGGCCAACGTCCTGACTTTC. Protein: CASSSGGSGANVLTF. The chain joins TRBV7-2 to TRBJ2-6; 7 bases are shared with TRBD1. The CDR3 consists of 15 residues. In germline, CDR1 is SGHTA, CDR2 FQGNSA. Trimming cost V 4 bases and J 0 bases; bases outside gene matches: 0.

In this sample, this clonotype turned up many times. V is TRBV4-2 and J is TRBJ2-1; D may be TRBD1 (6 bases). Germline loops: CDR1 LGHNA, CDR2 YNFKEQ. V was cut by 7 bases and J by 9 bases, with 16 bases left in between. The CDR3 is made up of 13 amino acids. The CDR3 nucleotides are TGTGCCAGCACCGTCACCACAGGGAGTGAGCAGTTCTTC. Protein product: CASTVTTGSEQFF.

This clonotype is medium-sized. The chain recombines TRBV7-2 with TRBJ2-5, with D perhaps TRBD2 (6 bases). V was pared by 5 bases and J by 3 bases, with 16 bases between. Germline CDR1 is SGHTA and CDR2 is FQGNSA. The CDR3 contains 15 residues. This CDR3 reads CASSPRRGMEETQYF. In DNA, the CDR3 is TGTGCCAGCAGCCCCCGTCGGGGGATGGAAGAGACCCAGTACTTC.

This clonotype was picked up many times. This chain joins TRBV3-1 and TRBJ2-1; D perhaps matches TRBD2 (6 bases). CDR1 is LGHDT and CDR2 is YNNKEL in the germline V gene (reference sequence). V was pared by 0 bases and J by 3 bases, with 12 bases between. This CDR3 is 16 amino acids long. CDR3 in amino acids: CASSQDTGSGYNEQFF. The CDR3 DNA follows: TGTGCCAGCAGCCAAGATACTGGTAGCGGCTACAATGAGCAGTTCTTC.

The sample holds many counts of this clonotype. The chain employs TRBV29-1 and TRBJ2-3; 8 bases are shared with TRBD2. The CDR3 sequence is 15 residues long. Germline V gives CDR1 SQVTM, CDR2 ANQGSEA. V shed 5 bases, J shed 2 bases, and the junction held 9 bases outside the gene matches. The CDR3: CSVSGGGAITDTQYF. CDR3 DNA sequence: TGCAGCGTTTCCGGGGGGGGGGCGATCACAGATACGCAGTATTTT.